This T cell receptor beta chain was sequenced for a study of blood T cell repertoires in COVID-19. Here immunoSEQ multiplex PCR was the method, and the copy in TCRdb shows in-frame clones only, minus some. The data show fewer than 250,000 clones, about 81% seen once. Germline assignment: CDR1 SGHTA and CDR2 FQGNSA. V lost 4 bases and J lost 1; bases outside the gene matches: 10. This CDR3 contains 16 residues. The sequence was collected from an older woman with COVID-19, enrolled during active disease. The chain combines TRBV7-2 with TRBJ2-7; TRBD1 matches at 7 bases. Sequencing used peripheral blood. The CDR3 region is CASSYNPGGLSYEQYF. CDR3 in DNA: TGTGCCAGCAGCTATAATCCAGGGGGATTGTCCTACGAGCAGTACTTC.